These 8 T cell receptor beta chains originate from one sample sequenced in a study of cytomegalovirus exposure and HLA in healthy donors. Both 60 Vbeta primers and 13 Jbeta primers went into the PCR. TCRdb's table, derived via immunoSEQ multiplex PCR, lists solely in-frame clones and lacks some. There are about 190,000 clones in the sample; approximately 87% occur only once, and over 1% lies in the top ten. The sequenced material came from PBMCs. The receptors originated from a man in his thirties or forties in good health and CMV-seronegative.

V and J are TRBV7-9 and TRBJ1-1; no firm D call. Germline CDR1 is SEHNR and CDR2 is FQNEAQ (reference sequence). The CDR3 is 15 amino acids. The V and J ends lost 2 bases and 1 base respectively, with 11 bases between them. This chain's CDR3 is CASSLLPIANTEAFF. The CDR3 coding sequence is TGTGCCAGCAGCTTACTTCCGATAGCGAACACTGAAGCTTTCTTT.

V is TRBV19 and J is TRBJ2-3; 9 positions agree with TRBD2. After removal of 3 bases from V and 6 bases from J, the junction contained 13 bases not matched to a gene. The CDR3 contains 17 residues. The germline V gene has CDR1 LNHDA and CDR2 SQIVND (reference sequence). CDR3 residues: CASSIRRGSGRKDTQYF. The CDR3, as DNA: TGTGCCAGTAGTATCCGCCGCGGTAGCGGGAGAAAGGATACGCAGTATTTT.

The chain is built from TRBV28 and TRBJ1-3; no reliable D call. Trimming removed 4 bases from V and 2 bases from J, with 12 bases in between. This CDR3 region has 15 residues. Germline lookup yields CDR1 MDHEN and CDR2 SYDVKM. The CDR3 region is CASSSETDAGNTIYF. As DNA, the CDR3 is TGTGCCAGCAGTTCGGAGACTGATGCTGGAAACACCATATATTTT.

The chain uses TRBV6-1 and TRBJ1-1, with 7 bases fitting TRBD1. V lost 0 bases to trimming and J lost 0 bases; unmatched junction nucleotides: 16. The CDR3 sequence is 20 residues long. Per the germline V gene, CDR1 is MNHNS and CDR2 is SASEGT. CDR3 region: CASSEAQNLGSGGMNTEAFF. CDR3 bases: TGTGCCAGCAGTGAAGCGCAAAATCTCGGGTCAGGGGGAATGAACACTGAAGCTTTCTTT.

The CDR3 here is CASSQDLLAGGSYEQYF. DNA for the CDR3: TGCGCCAGCAGCCAAGATTTGCTAGCGGGGGGTTCCTACGAGCAGTACTTC. The chain couples TRBV4-3 to TRBJ2-7; 11 nucleotides align to TRBD2. The CDR3 contains 17 residues. Germline CDR1 and CDR2: LGHNA and YSLEER. The ends lost 0 bases at V and 1 base at J; junction bases unmatched: 5.

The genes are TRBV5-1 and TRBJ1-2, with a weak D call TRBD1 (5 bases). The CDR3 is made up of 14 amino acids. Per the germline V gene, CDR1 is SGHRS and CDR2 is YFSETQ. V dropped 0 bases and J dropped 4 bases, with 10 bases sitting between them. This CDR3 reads CASSLEGQGYGYTF. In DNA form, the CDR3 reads TGCGCCAGCAGCTTGGAAGGGCAGGGCTATGGCTACACCTTC.

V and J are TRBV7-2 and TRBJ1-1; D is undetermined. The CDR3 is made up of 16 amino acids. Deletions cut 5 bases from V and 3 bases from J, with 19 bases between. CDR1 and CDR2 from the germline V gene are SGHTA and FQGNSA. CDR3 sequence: CASSPPPPGGHTEAFF. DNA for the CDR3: TGTGCCAGCAGCCCACCCCCACCGGGCGGGCACACTGAAGCTTTCTTT.

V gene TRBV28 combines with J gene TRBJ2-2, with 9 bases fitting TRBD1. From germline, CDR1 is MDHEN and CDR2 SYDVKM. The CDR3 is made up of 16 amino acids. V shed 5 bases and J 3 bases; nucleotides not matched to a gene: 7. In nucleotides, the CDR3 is TGTGCCAGCAGTATCGGCGGGACAGGGCACACCGGGGAGCTGTTTTTT. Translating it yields CASSIGGTGHTGELFF.